The clone carrying this TCR beta chain turned up a few times. Sequencing used immunoSEQ multiplex PCR; TCRdb keeps in-frame clones, though not all of them. Of 35,000 to 50,000 clones detected, 91% appear once; the ten largest clones hold approximately 2%. The data are from a study of T cell changes during pregnancy in multiple sclerosis. The CDR3 consists of 13 residues. V dropped 8 bases and J dropped 8 bases, with 15 bases sitting between them. Looked up from germline, CDR1 is MDHEN and CDR2 is SYDVKM. Specimen: CD4+ T cells from peripheral blood mononuclear cells, collected after pregnancy. The chain is built from TRBV28 and TRBJ1-4, with TRBD1 as a possible D gene (5 bases). The TCR sequence derives from a female donor in good health, enrolled as a control in a pregnancy study. The CDR3 DNA reads TGTGCCAGCGAAGTGTGGGCAGGGGAAAAACTGTTTTTT. Residues: CASEVWAGEKLFF. The full variable domain, completed using reference TRBV28 and TRBJ1-4, is DVKVTQSSRYLVKRTGEKVFLECVQDMDHENMFWYRQDPGLGLRLIYFSYDVKMKEKGDIPEGYSVSREKKERFSLILESASTNQTSMYLCASEVWAGEKLFFGSGTQLSVL.